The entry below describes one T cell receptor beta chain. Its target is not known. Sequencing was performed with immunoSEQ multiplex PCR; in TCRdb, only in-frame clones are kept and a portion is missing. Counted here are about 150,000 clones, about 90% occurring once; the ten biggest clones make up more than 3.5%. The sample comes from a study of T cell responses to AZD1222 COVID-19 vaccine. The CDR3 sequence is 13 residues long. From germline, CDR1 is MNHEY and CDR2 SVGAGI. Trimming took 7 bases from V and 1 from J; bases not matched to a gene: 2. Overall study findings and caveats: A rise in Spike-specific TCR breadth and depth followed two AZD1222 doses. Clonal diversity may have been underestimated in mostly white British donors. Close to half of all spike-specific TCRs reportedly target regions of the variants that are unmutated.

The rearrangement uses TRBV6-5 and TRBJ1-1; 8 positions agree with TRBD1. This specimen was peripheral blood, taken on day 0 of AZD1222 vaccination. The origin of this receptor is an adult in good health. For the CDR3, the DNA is TGTGCCAGCAAACAGGGGGGGAACACTGAAGCTTTCTTT. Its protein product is CASKQGGNTEAFF.